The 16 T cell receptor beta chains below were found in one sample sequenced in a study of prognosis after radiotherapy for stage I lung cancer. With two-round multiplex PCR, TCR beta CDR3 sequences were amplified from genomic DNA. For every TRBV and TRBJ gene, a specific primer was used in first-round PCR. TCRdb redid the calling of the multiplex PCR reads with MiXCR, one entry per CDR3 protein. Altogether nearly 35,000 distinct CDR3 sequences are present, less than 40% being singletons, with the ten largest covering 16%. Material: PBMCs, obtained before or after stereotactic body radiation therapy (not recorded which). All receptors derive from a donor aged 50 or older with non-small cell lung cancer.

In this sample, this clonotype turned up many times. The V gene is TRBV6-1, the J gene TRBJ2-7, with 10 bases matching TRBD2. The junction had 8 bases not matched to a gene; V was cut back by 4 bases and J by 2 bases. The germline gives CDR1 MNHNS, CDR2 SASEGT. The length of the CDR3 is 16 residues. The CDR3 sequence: CASSAVSSGRAYEQYF. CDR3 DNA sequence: TGTGCCAGCAGTGCCGTGTCCAGCGGGAGGGCCTACGAGCAGTACTTC.

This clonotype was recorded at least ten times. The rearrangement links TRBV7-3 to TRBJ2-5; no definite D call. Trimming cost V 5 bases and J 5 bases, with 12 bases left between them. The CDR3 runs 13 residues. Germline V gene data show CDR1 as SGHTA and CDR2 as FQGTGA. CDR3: CASSPLASETQYF. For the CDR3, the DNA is TGTGCCAGCAGCCCCCTGGCGTCGGAGACCCAGTACTTC.

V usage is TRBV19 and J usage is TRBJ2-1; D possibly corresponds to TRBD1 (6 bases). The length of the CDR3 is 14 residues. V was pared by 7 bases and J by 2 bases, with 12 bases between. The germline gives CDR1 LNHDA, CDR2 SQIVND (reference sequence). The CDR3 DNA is TGTGCCAGTAAAGAGACAGGAGCCTACAATGAGCAGTTCTTC. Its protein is CASKETGAYNEQFF.

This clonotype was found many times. CDR3 DNA: TGCGCCAGCAGCTTGGAGGACTACTCCTACGAGCAGTACTTC. Protein product: CASSLEDYSYEQYF. The chain has TRBV5-1 and TRBJ2-7; D might be TRBD2 (6 bases). The CDR3 loop spans 14 amino acids. The V and J ends lost 0 bases and 0 bases respectively, with 7 bases between them. CDR1 and CDR2 from the germline V gene are SGHRS and YFSETQ.

CDR3 bases: TGCGCCAGCAGCTTGACTAGGTCGTCCTACAATGAGCAGTTCTTC. It yields the protein CASSLTRSSYNEQFF. The rearrangement links TRBV10-1 to TRBJ2-1; D is perhaps TRBD2 (6 bases). V dropped 6 bases and J dropped 1 base, with 13 bases sitting between them. This CDR3 spans 15 amino acids. The V gene's germline CDR1 is WNHNN and CDR2 SYGVQD (reference sequence).

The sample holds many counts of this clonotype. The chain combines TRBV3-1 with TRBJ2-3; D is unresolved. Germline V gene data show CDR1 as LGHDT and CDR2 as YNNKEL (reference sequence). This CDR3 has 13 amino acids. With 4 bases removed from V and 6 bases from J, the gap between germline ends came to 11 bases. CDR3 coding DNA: TGTGCCAGCAGCCTCTCGGGCTCGGATACGCAGTATTTT. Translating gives CASSLSGSDTQYF.

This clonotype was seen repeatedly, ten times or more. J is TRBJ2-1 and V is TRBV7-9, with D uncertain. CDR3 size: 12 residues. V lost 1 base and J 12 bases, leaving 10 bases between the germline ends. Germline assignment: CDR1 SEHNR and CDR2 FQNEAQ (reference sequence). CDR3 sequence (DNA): TGTGCCAGCAGCTTAGTAGGGTGGGGGCAGTTCTTC. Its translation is CASSLVGWGQFF.

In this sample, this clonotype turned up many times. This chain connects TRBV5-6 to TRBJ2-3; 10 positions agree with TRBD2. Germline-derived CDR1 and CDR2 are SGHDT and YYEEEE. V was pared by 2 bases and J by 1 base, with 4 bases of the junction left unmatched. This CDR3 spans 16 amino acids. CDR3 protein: CASSFPLAGGTDTQYF. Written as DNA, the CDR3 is TGTGCCAGCAGCTTCCCTCTAGCGGGAGGCACAGATACGCAGTATTTT. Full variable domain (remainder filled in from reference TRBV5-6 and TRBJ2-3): DAGVTQSPTHLIKTRGQQVTLRCSPKSGHDTVSWYQQALGQGPQFIFQYYEEEERQRGNFPDRFSGHQFPNYSSELNVNALLLGDSALYLCASSFPLAGGTDTQYFGPGTRLTVL.

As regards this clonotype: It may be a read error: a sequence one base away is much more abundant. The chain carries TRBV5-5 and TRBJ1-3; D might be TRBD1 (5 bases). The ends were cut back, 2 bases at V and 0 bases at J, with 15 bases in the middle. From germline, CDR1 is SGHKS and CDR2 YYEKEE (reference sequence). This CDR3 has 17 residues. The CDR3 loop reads CASSFGVGPSSGNTIYF. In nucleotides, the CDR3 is TGTGCCAGCAGCTTTGGTGTGGGGCCGAGCTCTGGAAACACCATATATTTT.

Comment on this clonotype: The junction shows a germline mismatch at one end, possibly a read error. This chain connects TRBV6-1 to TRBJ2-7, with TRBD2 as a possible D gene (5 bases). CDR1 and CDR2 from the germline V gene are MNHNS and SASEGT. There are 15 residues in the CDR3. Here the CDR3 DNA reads TGTGCCATCAGTGAAGGTCGTAGCGCCCGCTACGAGCAGTACTTC. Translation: CAISEGRSARYEQYF.

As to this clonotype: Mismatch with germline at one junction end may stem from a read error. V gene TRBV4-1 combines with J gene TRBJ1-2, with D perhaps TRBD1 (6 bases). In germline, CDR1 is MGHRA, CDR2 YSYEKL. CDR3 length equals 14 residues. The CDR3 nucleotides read TGCGCCAGCAGCCCGGACAGTGTCAATCGTGGCTACACCTTT. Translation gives CASSPDSVNRGYTF.

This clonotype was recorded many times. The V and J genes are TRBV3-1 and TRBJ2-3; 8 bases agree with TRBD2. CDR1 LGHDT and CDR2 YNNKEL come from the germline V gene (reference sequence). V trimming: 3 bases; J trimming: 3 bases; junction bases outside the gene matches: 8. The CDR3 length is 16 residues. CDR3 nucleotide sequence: TGTGCCAGCAGCCAGGGTATGTCTAGCGGGACAGATACGCAGTATTTT. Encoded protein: CASSQGMSSGTDTQYF.

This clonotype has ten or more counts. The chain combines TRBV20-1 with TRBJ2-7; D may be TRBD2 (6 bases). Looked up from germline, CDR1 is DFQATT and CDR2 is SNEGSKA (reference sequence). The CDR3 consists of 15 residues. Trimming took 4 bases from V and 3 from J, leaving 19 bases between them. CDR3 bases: TGCAGTGCTAACCCGGGACTGGAGGGGTACTACGAGCAGTACTTC. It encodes CSANPGLEGYYEQYF.

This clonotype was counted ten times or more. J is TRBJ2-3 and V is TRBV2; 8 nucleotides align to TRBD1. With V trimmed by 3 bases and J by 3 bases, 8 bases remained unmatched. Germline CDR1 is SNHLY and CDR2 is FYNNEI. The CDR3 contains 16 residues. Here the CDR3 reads CASSDFRTGSTDTQYF. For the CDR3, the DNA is TGTGCCAGCAGTGATTTTCGGACAGGGAGTACAGATACGCAGTATTTT.

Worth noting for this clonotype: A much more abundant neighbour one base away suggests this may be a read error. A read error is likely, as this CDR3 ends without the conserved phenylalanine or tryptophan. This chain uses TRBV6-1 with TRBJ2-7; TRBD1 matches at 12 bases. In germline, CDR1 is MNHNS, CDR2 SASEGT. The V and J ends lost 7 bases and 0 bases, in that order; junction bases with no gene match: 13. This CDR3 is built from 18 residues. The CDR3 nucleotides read TGTGCCAGCACCTACGGGACAGGGGGCCCCGGGAACTCCTACGAGCAGTACCTC. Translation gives CASTYGTGGPGNSYEQYL.

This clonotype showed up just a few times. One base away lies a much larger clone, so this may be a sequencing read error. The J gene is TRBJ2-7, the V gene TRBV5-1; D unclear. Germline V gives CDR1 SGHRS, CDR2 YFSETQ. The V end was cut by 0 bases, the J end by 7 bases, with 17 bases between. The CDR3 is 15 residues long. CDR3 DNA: TGCGCCAGCAGCTTGGGGACCGTCCGAACGTCGGAGCAGTACTTC. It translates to CASSLGTVRTSEQYF.